The entry below describes one T cell receptor beta chain. The antigen remains unidentified. Germline-derived CDR1 and CDR2 are SGHNT and YYREEE (reference sequence). The V and J ends lost 0 bases and 7 bases, in that order; junction bases with no gene match: 9. The CDR3 covers 16 residues. Overlapping HIV-1 Gag 15-mer peptides at 0.85 to 1 ug per peptide per mL were used. Responding CD4+ T cells were sorted by upregulation of both CD40 ligand and CD69. Plasma HIV-1 RNA stayed below 50 copies/mL for at least 4 years. CD8-depleted PBMCs were stimulated 15 to 20 hours with anti-CD28/CD49d costimulation, CD40-blocking antibody and enfuvirtide. These data are taken from a study of persistence of HIV-infected CD4 T cells. The study's findings and limits: Degenerate expanded CDR3beta sequences were enriched among CMV- and Gag-responding cells.

The immunoSEQ assay was version 4, run in survey mode. Template was genomic DNA at around 9.7 ng/uL, with up to about 1 ug used per sample. The table came from immunoSEQ multiplex PCR; TCRdb's copy has only in-frame clones and leaves some out. This sample yields more than 30,000 clones, of which 70% are seen a single time; approximately 1.5% belongs to the top ten. Specimen: CD4+ T cells sorted from PBMCs after roughly 18-hour stimulation, collected from a patient who received antiretroviral therapy. The V call is TRBV5-4, the J call TRBJ2-1; 8 bases match TRBD2. The receptor comes from an adult man with HIV who was CMV-seropositive. CDR3 DNA sequence: TGTGCCAGCAGCTTGGAGAGAAGCGGGGGATTGAATGAGCAGTTCTTC. Its protein is CASSLERSGGLNEQFF.